Only one count was recorded for the clone carrying this T cell receptor (beta chain). The record originates from a study of shared T cell receptors in the human thymus. Assay used: immunoSEQ multiplex PCR; TCRdb lists only in-frame clones, some missing. Of more than 550,000 clones in the sample, roughly 86% are singletons; the top ten hold just under 0.0095%. In germline, CDR1 is LNHDA, CDR2 SQIVND (reference sequence). The CDR3 has 17 amino acids. Trimming cost V 4 bases and J 8 bases, with 24 bases left between them. These data were also reused for a study on human thymus T cells. According to that study: Thymic material originated from resections removed in the course of corrective heart surgery. Repertoires sampled from thymus and blood appeared biased in V and J gene usage. There were highly overlapping thymic repertoires among unrelated individuals, as related research reported.

The receptor was isolated from a boy younger than two with a congenital heart defect. The chain uses TRBV19 and TRBJ1-5; TRBD1 might be the D (6 bases). The sequenced sample was thymocytes. The CDR3 bases are TGTGCCAGTAGTACCCCGCCGGGACATGTCCTGCGGGAGCCCCAGCATTTT. Protein: CASSTPPGHVLREPQHF. Combining the CDR3 with reference TRBV19 and TRBJ1-5 gives the whole variable domain DGGITQSPKYLFRKEGQNVTLSCEQNLNHDAMYWYRQDPGQGLRLIYYSQIVNDFQKGDIAEGYSVSREKKESFPLTVTSAQKNPTAFYLCASSTPPGHVLREPQHFGDGTRLSIL.